This TCR beta chain stems from a study of blood T cells in healthy people across ages. CDR3 length equals 12 residues. The germline V gene has CDR1 DFQATT and CDR2 SNEGSKA (reference sequence). V lost 6 bases and J lost 3; bases outside the gene matches: 4. This clonotype occurred a few times. Primed by a sample-barcoded 5' primer and a J-beta primer mix, a second PCR proceeded for 7 to 11 cycles. One entry per CDR3 protein, called by TCRdb with MiXCR from the 5' RACE reads. Here the sample spans roughly 1 million distinct CDR3 sequences, almost 25% being singletons. The same data also went into a second study, on T cells of mothers and their children.

V and J are TRBV20-1 and TRBJ2-7; the match to TRBD2 covers 8 bases. Sequencing input: blood. The TCR was taken from a girl aged 2-10 years in good health. The CDR3 bases are TGCAGTGCGGAAAGCGGGAGCTACGAGCAGTACTTC. Translating gives CSAESGSYEQYF.